This T cell receptor beta chain stems from a study of cytomegalovirus exposure and HLA in healthy donors. Regarding the study as a whole: With high specificity and sensitivity, the classifier reportedly diagnosed cytomegalovirus status.

Remarks on this clone: Antigen: not known.

The J segment lost 0 bases and the V segment lost 1 base, leaving 5 bases of the junction unmatched. The germline V gene has CDR1 SGHDT and CDR2 YYEEEE. The length of the CDR3 is 19 residues. The method was immunoSEQ multiplex PCR; TCRdb's version includes in-frame clones alone and lacks a portion of them. The table lists 150,000 to 200,000 clones, about 82% of them singletons. V and J are TRBV5-6 and TRBJ1-6, with 12 bases that match TRBD1. Sequenced: PBMCs. The TCR sequence derives from a man aged 25 to 45 in good health and CMV-seropositive. CDR3 in DNA: TGTGCCAGCAGCTTGCCGGGACAGGGGGCGAGCTCCTATAATTCACCCCTCCACTTT. This codes for CASSLPGQGASSYNSPLHF.